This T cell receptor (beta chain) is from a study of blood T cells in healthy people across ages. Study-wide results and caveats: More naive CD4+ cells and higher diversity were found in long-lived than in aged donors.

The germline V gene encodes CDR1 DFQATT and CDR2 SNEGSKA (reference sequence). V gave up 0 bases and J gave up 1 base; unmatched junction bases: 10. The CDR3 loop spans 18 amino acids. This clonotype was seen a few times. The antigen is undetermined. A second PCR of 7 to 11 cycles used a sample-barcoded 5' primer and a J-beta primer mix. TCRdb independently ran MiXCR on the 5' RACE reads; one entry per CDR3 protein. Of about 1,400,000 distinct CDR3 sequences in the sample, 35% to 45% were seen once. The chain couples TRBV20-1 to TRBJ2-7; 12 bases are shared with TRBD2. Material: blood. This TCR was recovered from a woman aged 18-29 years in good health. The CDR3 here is CSARDLRLAGDSSYEQYF. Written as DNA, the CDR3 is TGCAGTGCTAGAGATCTTAGACTAGCGGGAGACTCTTCCTACGAGCAGTACTTC.